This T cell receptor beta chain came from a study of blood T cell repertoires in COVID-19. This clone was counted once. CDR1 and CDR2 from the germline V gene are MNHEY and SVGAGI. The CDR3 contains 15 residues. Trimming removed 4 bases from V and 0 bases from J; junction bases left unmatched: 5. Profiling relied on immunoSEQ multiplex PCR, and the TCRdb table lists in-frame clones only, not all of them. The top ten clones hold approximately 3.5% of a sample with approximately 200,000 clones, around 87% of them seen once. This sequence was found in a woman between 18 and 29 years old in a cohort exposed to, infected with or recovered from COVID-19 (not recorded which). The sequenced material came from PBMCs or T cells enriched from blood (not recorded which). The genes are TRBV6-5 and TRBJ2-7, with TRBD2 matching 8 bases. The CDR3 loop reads CASSLTSGSSYEQYF. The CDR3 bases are TGTGCCAGCAGTTTAACTAGCGGCAGCTCCTACGAGCAGTACTTC.